The 19 T cell receptor beta chains reported below all come from one sample, sequenced in a study of CD8+ T cells in alopecia areata (dated by TCRdb to 2017 to 2018). Interpreted using the paper, the time point label stands for: around 28 days on oral tofacitinib. In light of the paper, this sample's treatment or condition label describes: oral pan-JAK inhibitor, 5-10 mg twice daily. Libraries were built with the immunoSEQ multiplex PCR assay. For TCR sequencing, RNA was extracted from every sample and reverse transcribed into cDNA to serve as template. The clones in this table, taken by TCRdb from immuneACCESS, are in-frame only. Not every clone is retained; where verified, under half of the shortfall comes from an unresolved V gene, and the cause of the rest is unknown. The sample table records approximately 200,000 clones; about 60% of these occur just once. The top ten clones comprise around 3% of the sample.

The sequences come from CD4+ T cells sorted from blood, collected at week 4, from a patient treated with tofacitinib. The receptors were gathered from a human donor with alopecia areata.

The genes are TRBV7-8 and TRBJ2-5; tentative D call: TRBD2 (6 bases). This CDR3 spans 13 amino acids. Per the germline V gene, CDR1 is SGHVS and CDR2 is FQNEAQ. V lost 5 bases and J lost 2, with 9 bases in between. In nucleotides, the CDR3 is TGTGCCAGCAGCACCGGGACTCAAGAGACCCAGTACTTC. It translates to CASSTGTQETQYF.

This clone was counted between two and nine times. The chain combines TRBV15 with TRBJ1-4; no definite D call. Trimming cost V 7 bases and J 2 bases, with 8 bases left between them. Per germline, CDR1 LNHNV and CDR2 YYDKDF (reference sequence). CDR3 length: 13 residues. CDR3 amino acids: CATTGGTNEKLFF. The CDR3 DNA reads as TGTGCCACCACCGGAGGGACTAATGAAAAACTGTTTTTT.

The V gene is TRBV4-1, the J gene TRBJ1-5, with 7 bases aligning to TRBD1. V lost 1 base to trimming and J lost 1 base; unmatched junction nucleotides: 10. This CDR3 spans 18 amino acids. CDR1 is MGHRA and CDR2 is YSYEKL in the germline V gene. The DNA of the CDR3 is TGCGCCAGCAGCCAAGCCCTATCTACAGGGGTAAGCAATCAGCCCCAGCATTTT. Protein: CASSQALSTGVSNQPQHF.

This clone was recorded only once. The chain couples TRBV6-1 to TRBJ1-5, with a possible D match to TRBD1 (6 bases). V was pared by 10 bases and J by 6 bases, with 19 bases between. There are 14 residues in the CDR3. The germline CDR1 and CDR2 sequences are MNHNS and SASEGT. The CDR3 DNA is TGTGCCACCCTGAGGGGGGAACGAGGTCAGCCCCAGCATTTT. It encodes CATLRGERGQPQHF.

The gene calls are TRBV18 and TRBJ2-2; weak D call: TRBD1 (5 bases). From germline, CDR1 is KGHSH and CDR2 LQKENI. The germline V and J ends were trimmed by 2 bases and 0 bases, with 10 bases remaining between them. The CDR3 covers 16 residues. CDR3 in DNA: TGTGCCAGCTCACCAAGGGGTCAGCCGAACACCGGGGAGCTGTTTTTT. This translates into CASSPRGQPNTGELFF.

The chain has TRBV5-1 and TRBJ2-7, with 7 bases lining up with TRBD1. The CDR3 sequence is 16 residues long. Trimming took 4 bases from V and 0 from J; bases not matched to a gene: 10. Germline CDR1 is SGHRS and CDR2 is YFSETQ. This chain's CDR3 is CASSPRAGTDSYEQYF. CDR3 DNA: TGCGCCAGCAGCCCAAGGGCCGGGACAGACTCCTACGAGCAGTACTTC.

This clone was seen a handful of times. The V and J genes are TRBV4-1 and TRBJ1-5, with 12 bases that match TRBD1. Germline assignment: CDR1 MGHRA and CDR2 YSYEKL. The V segment lost 8 bases and the J segment 5 bases; nucleotides outside the gene matches: 7. The CDR3 runs 15 residues. This CDR3 is CASSTGDRGHQPQHF. The CDR3 DNA sequence: TGCGCCAGCTCTACGGGGGACAGGGGGCATCAGCCCCAGCATTTT.

The V gene is TRBV9, the J gene TRBJ1-4; 7 positions agree with TRBD1. This CDR3 region has 15 residues. CDR1 and CDR2 (germline): SGDLS, YYNGEE. Losses at the gene ends were 4 bases for V and 4 bases for J; bases not matched to a gene: 7. This chain's CDR3 is CASSFRDSLNEKLFF. CDR3 DNA sequence: TGTGCCAGCAGCTTCCGGGACAGCCTTAATGAAAAACTGTTTTTT.

This chain links TRBV4-2 with TRBJ2-1; tentatively, D is TRBD1 or TRBD2 (5 bases each). The V and J ends lost 0 bases and 4 bases respectively, with 19 bases between them. Germline assignment: CDR1 LGHNA and CDR2 YNFKEQ. This CDR3 is built from 18 residues. The DNA for the CDR3 is TGTGCCAGCAGCCAAGACGGGACCCCGACGAAGCGGTACAATGAGCAGTTCTTC. As protein: CASSQDGTPTKRYNEQFF.

This clone has more than one count but fewer than ten. The chain has TRBV29-1 and TRBJ1-2, with a tentative D call TRBD1 (6 bases). The germline V gene encodes CDR1 SQVTM and CDR2 ANQGSEA. The CDR3 has 12 amino acids. Trimming removed 4 bases at V and 2 bases at J, with 8 bases between. The CDR3 DNA reads TGCAGCGTTGCTCAGGGGAACTATGGCTACACCTTC. Encoded protein: CSVAQGNYGYTF. Using reference TRBV29-1 and TRBJ1-2 for the parts outside the CDR3, the full variable domain is SAVISQKPSRDICQRGTSLTIQCQVDSQVTMMFWYRQQPGQSLTLIATANQGSEATYESGFVIDKFPISRPNLTFSTLTVSNMSPEDSSIYLCSVAQGNYGYTFGSGTRLTVV.

The chain employs TRBV4-2 and TRBJ2-3; TRBD1 might be the D (5 bases). V lost 2 bases to trimming and J lost 2 bases, with 11 bases between them. The CDR3 is 15 residues long. Germline-derived CDR1 and CDR2 are LGHNA and YNFKEQ. CDR3 loop: CASSQTQGTTDTQYF. The CDR3 DNA reads as TGTGCCAGCAGCCAAACCCAGGGTACCACAGATACGCAGTATTTT.

The CDR3 DNA reads TGCGCCAGCAGCCAAGCCTCAGATACGCAGTATTTT. Encoded protein: CASSQASDTQYF. V gene TRBV4-1 combines with J gene TRBJ2-3; D not resolved. Germline V gives CDR1 MGHRA, CDR2 YSYEKL. Trimming shortened V by 1 base and J by 4 bases, and 3 bases separated the two germline ends. The CDR3 runs 12 residues.

This chain links TRBV30 with TRBJ2-3; no clear D gene. V was trimmed by 6 bases and J by 2 bases, leaving 9 bases between them. Germline CDR1 reads GTSNPN; CDR2 reads SVGIG (reference sequence). CDR3 size: 12 residues. CDR3 DNA: TGTGCCTGTCTAAGGGTCACAGATACGCAGTATTTT. Its translation is CACLRVTDTQYF.

The CDR3 nucleotides read TGTGCCAGCAGCCGCCGGGACAGGGGGCTCAATGGCTACACCTTC. Protein: CASSRRDRGLNGYTF. V and J are TRBV5-6 and TRBJ1-2; 12 bases agree with TRBD1. CDR3 length equals 15 residues. With 4 bases clipped from V and 6 bases from J, the junction kept 7 bases outside the gene matches. The V gene's germline CDR1 is SGHDT and CDR2 YYEEEE.

This clone was seen a handful of times. The rearrangement joins TRBV18 to TRBJ2-5, with a tentative D call TRBD2 (6 bases). The length of the CDR3 is 15 residues. V dropped 4 bases and J dropped 4 bases, with 16 bases sitting between them. In germline, CDR1 is KGHSH, CDR2 LQKENI. The CDR3 is CASSRNPGLRETQYF. CDR3 sequence (DNA): TGTGCCAGCTCACGCAACCCGGGACTCCGAGAGACCCAGTACTTC.

The chain employs TRBV5-6 and TRBJ2-5, with 9 bases matching TRBD2. Germline assignment: CDR1 SGHDT and CDR2 YYEEEE. This CDR3 is built from 16 residues. Trimming took 2 bases from V and 8 from J; bases not matched to a gene: 13. The CDR3 sequence: CASSFPSGGPEGTQYF. In DNA, the CDR3 is TGTGCCAGCAGCTTCCCGAGCGGGGGGCCCGAAGGAACCCAGTACTTC. Based on the CDR3 plus reference TRBV5-6 and TRBJ2-5, the full variable domain is DAGVTQSPTHLIKTRGQQVTLRCSPKSGHDTVSWYQQALGQGPQFIFQYYEEEERQRGNFPDRFSGHQFPNYSSELNVNALLLGDSALYLCASSFPSGGPEGTQYFGPGTRLLVL.

This chain joins TRBV9 and TRBJ2-7; 8 nucleotides align to TRBD1. The CDR3 has 17 amino acids. Germline loops: CDR1 SGDLS, CDR2 YYNGEE. V lost 3 bases to trimming and J lost 2 bases; unmatched junction nucleotides: 13. This CDR3 is CASSGSLRDRGPYEQYF. As DNA, the CDR3 is TGTGCCAGCAGCGGCTCCCTCCGAGACAGGGGACCCTACGAGCAGTACTTC.

In DNA form, the CDR3 reads TGTGCCTTAGACGACTTCGGGAGATACAATGAGCAGTTCTTC. It yields the protein CALDDFGRYNEQFF. The chain carries TRBV30 and TRBJ2-1, with D perhaps TRBD2 (6 bases). This CDR3 is 14 amino acids long. Trimming left V 7 bases short and J 4 bases short, with 17 bases between. Germline-derived CDR1 and CDR2 are GTSNPN and SVGIG (reference sequence).

V is TRBV29-1 and J is TRBJ1-1, with TRBD1 matching over 9 bases. V was pared by 4 bases and J by 6 bases, with 9 bases of the junction left unmatched. Germline CDR1 is SQVTM and CDR2 is ANQGSEA. This CDR3 is built from 14 residues. The CDR3 here is CSVVNRGPVSEAFF. The CDR3 DNA follows: TGCAGCGTTGTTAACAGGGGGCCAGTATCTGAAGCTTTCTTT.